Many counts were recorded for the clone carrying this TCR beta chain. What it binds is not known. This CDR3 has 13 residues. The V end lost 5 bases, the J end lost 4 bases, and 11 bases lay between the germline ends. The data are from a study of CD8 T cells in ankylosing spondylitis. Notes on the study in general: Clones tied to disease were said to be significantly enriched in matched ankylosing spondylitis synovial fluid.

TCRdb re-analysed the 5' RACE reads in MiXCR, keeping a single row per CDR3 protein. Among roughly 180,000 distinct CDR3 sequences, 9.5% to 13% were seen once, and the ten largest hold about 28%. The chain couples TRBV12-3 or TRBV12-4 to TRBJ2-5; the D gene is possibly TRBD2 (7 bases). The receptor's source is a male donor with ankylosing spondylitis or in good health (not recorded which). Input material: blood, either unsorted or a sorted T cell fraction (not recorded which). In nucleotides, the CDR3 is TGTGCCAGCAGTCTGAGGGGGGGAGAGACCCAGTACTTC. Its protein is CASSLRGGETQYF.